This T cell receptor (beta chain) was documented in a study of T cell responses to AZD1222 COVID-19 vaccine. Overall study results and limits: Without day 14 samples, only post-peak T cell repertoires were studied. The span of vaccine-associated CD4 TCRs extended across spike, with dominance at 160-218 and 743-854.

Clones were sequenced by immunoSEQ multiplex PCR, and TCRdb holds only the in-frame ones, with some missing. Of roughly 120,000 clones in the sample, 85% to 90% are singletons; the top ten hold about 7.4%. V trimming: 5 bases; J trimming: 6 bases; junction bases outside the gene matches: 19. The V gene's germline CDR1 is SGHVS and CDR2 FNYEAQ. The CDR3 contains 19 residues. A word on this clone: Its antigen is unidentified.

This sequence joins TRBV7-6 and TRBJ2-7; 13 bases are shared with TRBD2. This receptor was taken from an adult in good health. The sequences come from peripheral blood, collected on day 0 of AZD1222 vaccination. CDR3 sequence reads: CASSARPRTSGSGTPEQYF. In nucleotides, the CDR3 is TGTGCCAGCAGCGCCAGACCCCGGACTAGCGGGAGTGGGACCCCCGAGCAGTACTTC.